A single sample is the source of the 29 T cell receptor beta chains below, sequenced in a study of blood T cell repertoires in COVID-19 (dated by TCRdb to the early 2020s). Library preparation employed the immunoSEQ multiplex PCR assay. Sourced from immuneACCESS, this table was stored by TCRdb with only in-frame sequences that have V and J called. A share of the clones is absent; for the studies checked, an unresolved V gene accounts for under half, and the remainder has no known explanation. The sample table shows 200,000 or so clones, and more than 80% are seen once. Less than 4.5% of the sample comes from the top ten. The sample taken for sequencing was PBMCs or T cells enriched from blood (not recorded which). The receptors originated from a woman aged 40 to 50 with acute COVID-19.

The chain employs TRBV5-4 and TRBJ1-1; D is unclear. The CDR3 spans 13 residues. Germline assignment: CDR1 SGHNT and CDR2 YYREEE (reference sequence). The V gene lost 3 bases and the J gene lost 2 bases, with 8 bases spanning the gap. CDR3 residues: CASSSEINTEAFF. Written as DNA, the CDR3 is TGTGCCAGCAGCTCCGAGATCAACACTGAAGCTTTCTTT.

In nucleotides, the CDR3 is TGTGCCAGCAGCTCCTTTCTTGGACAGGGGGCGTCTGGCTACACCTTC. The encoded protein is CASSSFLGQGASGYTF. The V call is TRBV7-2, the J call TRBJ1-2; 11 nucleotides line up with TRBD1. With V trimmed by 4 bases and J by 7 bases, 11 bases remained unmatched. Germline V CDR1 and CDR2: SGHTA, FQGNSA. This CDR3 has 16 residues.

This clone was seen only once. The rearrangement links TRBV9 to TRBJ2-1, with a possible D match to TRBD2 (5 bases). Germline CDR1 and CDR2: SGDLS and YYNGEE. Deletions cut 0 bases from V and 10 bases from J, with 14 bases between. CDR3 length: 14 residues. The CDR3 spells CASSVGSVAEEQFF. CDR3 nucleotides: TGTGCCAGCAGCGTAGGTAGCGTGGCGGAGGAGCAGTTCTTC.

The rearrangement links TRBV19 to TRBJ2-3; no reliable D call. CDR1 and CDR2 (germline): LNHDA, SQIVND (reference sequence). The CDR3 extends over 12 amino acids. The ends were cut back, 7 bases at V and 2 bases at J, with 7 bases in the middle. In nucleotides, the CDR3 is TGTGCCAGTATGAGCCCCACAGATACGCAGTATTTT. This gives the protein CASMSPTDTQYF. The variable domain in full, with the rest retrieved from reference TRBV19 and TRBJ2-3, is DGGITQSPKYLFRKEGQNVTLSCEQNLNHDAMYWYRQDPGQGLRLIYYSQIVNDFQKGDIAEGYSVSREKKESFPLTVTSAQKNPTAFYLCASMSPTDTQYFGPGTRLTVL.

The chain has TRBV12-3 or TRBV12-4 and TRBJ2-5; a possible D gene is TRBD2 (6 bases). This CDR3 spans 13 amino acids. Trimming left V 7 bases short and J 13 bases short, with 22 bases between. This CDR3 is CASTPRWGDSLYF. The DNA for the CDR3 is TGTGCCAGCACCCCAAGGTGGGGGGACTCTCTGTACTTC.

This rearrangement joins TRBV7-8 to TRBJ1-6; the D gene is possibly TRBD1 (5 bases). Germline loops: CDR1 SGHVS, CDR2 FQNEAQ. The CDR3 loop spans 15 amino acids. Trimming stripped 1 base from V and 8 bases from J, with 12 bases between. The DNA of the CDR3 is TGTGCCAGCAGCTTAGTTTCTAGGGGTGATTCACCCCTCCACTTT. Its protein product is CASSLVSRGDSPLHF.

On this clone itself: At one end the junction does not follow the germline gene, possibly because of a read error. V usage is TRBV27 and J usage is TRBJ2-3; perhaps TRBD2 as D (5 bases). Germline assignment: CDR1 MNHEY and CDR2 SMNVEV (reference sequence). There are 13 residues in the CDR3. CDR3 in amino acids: CASSLSALAHSHF. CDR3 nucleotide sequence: TGTGCCAGCAGTTTATCGGCTCTAGCCCACTCCCATTTT.

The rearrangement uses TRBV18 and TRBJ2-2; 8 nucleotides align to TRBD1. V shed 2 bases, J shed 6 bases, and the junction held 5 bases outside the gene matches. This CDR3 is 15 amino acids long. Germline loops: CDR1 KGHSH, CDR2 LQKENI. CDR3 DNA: TGTGCCAGCTCACCATCGCAGGGGGCAGCCGGGGAGCTGTTTTTT. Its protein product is CASSPSQGAAGELFF.

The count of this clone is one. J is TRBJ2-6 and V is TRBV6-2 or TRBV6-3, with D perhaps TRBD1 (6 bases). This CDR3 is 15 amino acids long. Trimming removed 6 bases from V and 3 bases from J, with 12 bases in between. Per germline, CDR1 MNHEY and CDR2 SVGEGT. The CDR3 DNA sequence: TGTGCCAGCAGCCGAGGGGGAGATGGGGCCAACGTCCTGACTTTC. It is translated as CASSRGGDGANVLTF.

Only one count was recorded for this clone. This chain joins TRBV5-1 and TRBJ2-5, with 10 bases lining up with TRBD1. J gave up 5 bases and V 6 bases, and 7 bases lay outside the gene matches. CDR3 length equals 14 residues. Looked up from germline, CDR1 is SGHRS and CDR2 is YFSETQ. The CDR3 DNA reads TGCGCCAGCACCCAGACAGGGGGCAGTGAGACCCAGTACTTC. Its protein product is CASTQTGGSETQYF.

The DNA of the CDR3 is TGCGCCAGCAGCTTGGTTCAGGGGAAATCACCCCTCCACTTT. Protein sequence: CASSLVQGKSPLHF. V usage is TRBV5-1 and J usage is TRBJ1-6, with D tentatively TRBD1 (6 bases). The germline V gene has CDR1 SGHRS and CDR2 YFSETQ. The CDR3 extends over 14 amino acids. Between the trimmed V and J ends, which lost 0 bases and 10 bases, there was a span of 11 bases.

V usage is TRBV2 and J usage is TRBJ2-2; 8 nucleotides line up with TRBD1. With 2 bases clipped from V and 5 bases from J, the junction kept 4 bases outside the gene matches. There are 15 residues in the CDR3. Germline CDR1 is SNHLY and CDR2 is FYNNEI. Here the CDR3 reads CASSERRGRTGELFF. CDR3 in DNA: TGTGCCAGCAGTGAACGCAGGGGGCGTACCGGGGAGCTGTTTTTT.

The CDR3 sequence is CASSLASQAGSGNTIYF. As DNA, the CDR3 is TGTGCCAGCAGCTTAGCGTCGCAGGCAGGCTCTGGAAACACCATATATTTT. J is TRBJ1-3 and V is TRBV7-9; D is uncertain. The CDR3 is 17 residues long. Trimming took off 0 bases at V and 0 bases at J, with 12 bases between the two ends. Germline-derived CDR1 and CDR2 are SEHNR and FQNEAQ (reference sequence).

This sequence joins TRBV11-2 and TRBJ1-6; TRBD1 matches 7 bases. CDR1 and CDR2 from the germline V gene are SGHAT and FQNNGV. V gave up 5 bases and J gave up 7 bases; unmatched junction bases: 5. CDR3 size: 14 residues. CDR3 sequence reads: CASSLLQGNSPLHF. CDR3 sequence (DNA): TGTGCCAGCAGCCTCCTACAGGGGAATTCACCCCTCCACTTT.

In DNA form, the CDR3 reads TGTGCCAGCACCATTCAGGGATTTCGTTCACCCCTCCACTTT. Encoded protein: CASTIQGFRSPLHF. The V gene is TRBV27, the J gene TRBJ1-6; possible D gene TRBD1, 5 bases. From germline, CDR1 is MNHEY and CDR2 SMNVEV (reference sequence). V was cut by 7 bases and J by 9 bases, with 16 bases left in between. CDR3 size: 14 residues.

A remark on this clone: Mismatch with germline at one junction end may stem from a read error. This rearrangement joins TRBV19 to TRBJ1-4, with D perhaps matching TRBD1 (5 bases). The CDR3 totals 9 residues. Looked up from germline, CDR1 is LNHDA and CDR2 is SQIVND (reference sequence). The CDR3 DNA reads TGTGCCAGTACTGGGGACCGGGAGTTT. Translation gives CASTGDREF.

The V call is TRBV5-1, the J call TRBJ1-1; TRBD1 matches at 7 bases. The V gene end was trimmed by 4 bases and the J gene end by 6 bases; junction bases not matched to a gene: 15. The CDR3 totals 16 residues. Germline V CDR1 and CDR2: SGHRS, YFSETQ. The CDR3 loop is CASSPNLRQGTAEAFF. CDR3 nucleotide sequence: TGCGCCAGCAGCCCCAACCTACGACAGGGTACAGCTGAAGCTTTCTTT.

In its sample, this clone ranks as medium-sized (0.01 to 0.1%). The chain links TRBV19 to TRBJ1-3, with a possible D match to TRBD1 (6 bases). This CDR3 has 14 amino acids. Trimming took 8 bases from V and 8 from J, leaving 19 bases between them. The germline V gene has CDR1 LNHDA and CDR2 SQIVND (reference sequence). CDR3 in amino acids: CASRISGTSDTIYF. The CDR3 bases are TGTGCCAGTCGAATCTCCGGGACATCGGACACCATATATTTT. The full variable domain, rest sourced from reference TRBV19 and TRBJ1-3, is DGGITQSPKYLFRKEGQNVTLSCEQNLNHDAMYWYRQDPGQGLRLIYYSQIVNDFQKGDIAEGYSVSREKKESFPLTVTSAQKNPTAFYLCASRISGTSDTIYFGEGSWLTVV.

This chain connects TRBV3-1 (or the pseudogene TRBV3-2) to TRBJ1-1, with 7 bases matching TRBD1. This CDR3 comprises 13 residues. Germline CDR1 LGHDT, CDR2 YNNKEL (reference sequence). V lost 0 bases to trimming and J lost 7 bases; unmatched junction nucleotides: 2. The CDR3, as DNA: TGTGCCAGCAGCCAAGAGCGGACAGGTGAAGCTTTCTTT. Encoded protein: CASSQERTGEAFF.

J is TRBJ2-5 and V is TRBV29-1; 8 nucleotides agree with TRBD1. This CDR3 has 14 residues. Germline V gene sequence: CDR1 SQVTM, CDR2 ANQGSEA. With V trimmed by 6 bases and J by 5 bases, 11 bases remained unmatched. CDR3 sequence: CSVSAGTGYETQYF. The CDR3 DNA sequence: TGCAGCGTCTCCGCCGGGACAGGTTATGAGACCCAGTACTTC.

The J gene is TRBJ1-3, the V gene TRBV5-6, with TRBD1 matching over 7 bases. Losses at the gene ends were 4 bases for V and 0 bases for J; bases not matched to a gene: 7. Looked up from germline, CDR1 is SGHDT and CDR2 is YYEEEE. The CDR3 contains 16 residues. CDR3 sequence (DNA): TGTGCCAGCAGCACCCGACAGGGCACCTCTGGAAACACCATATATTTT. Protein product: CASSTRQGTSGNTIYF.

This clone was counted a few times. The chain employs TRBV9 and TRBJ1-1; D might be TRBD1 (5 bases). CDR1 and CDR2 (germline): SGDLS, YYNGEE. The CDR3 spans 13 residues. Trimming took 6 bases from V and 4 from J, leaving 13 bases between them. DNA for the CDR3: TGTGCCAGCAATCACGGGGGGAGCACTGAAGCTTTCTTT. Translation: CASNHGGSTEAFF. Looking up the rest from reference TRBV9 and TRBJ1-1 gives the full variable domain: DSGVTQTPKHLITATGQRVTLRCSPRSGDLSVYWYQQSLDQGLQFLIQYYNGEERAKGNILERFSAQQFPDLHSELNLSSLELGDSALYFCASNHGGSTEAFFGQGTRLTVV.

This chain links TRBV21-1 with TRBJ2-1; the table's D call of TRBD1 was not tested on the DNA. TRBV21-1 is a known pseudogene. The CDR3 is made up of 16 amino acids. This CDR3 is CASSNPGQGEVDEQFF. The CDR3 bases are TGTGCCAGCAGCAATCCGGGACAGGGGGAAGTAGATGAGCAGTTCTTC.

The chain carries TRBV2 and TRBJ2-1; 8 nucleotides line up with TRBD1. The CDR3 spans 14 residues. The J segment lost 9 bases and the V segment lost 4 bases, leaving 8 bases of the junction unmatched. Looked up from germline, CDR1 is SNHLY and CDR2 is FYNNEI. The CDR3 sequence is CASSAGWTGTEQFF. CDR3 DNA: TGTGCCAGCAGTGCAGGCTGGACAGGGACTGAGCAGTTCTTC.

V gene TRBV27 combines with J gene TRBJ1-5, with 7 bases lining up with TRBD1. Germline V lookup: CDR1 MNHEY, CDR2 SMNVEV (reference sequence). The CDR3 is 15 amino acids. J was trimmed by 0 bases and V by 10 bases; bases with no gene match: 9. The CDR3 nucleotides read TGTGCCACTCGCACTAGGGGGCTTAGCAATCAGCCCCAGCATTTT. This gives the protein CATRTRGLSNQPQHF.

CDR3 sequence reads: CASSLGGTAGNTIYF. In nucleotides, the CDR3 is TGCGCCAGCAGCTTGGGTGGCACAGCCGGAAACACCATATATTTT. V and J are TRBV5-1 and TRBJ1-3; D gene uncertain. Trimming took off 0 bases at V and 4 bases at J, with 11 bases between the two ends. This CDR3 contains 15 residues. Germline assignment: CDR1 SGHRS and CDR2 YFSETQ.

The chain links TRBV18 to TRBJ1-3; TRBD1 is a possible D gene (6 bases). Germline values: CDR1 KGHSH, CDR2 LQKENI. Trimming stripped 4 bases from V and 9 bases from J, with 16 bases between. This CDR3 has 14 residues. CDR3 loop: CASSLSYRDGTIYF. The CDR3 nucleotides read TGTGCCAGCTCACTTTCATACAGGGATGGCACCATATATTTT.

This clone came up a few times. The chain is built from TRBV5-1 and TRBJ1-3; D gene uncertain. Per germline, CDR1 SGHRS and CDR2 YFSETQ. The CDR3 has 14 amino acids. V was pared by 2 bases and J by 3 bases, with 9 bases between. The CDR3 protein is CASSLGDFGNTIYF. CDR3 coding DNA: TGCGCCAGCAGCTTAGGTGACTTTGGAAACACCATATATTTT.

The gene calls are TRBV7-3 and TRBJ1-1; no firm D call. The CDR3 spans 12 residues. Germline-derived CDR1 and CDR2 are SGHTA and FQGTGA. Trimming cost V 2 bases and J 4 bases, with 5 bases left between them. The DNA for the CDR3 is TGTGCCAGCAGCTTACTTTCCACTGAAGCTTTCTTT. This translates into CASSLLSTEAFF.